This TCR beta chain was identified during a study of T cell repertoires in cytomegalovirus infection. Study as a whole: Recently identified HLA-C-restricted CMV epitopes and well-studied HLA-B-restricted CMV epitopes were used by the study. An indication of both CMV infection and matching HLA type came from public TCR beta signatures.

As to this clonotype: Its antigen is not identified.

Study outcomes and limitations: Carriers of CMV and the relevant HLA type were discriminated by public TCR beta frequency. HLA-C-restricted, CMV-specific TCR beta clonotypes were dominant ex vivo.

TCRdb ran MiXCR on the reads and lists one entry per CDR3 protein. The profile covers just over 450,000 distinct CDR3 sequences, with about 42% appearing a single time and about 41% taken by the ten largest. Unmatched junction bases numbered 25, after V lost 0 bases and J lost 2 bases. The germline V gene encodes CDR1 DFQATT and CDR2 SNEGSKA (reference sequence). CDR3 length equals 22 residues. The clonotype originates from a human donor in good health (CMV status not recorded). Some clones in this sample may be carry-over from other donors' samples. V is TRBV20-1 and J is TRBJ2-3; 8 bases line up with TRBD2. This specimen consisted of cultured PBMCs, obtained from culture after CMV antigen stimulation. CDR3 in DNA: TGCAGTGCTAGAGATGCCGGGGGAAGATGGAGCGGGAGTGCAACCAACACAGATACGCAGTATTTT. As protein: CSARDAGGRWSGSATNTDTQYF.